This T cell receptor beta chain was found in a study of CD8+ T cells in alopecia areata. About the research overall: Treated patients swallowed 5 to 10 mg of oral tofacitinib twice daily. Study outcomes and limitations: Patients shared TCRs less clearly than mice did, possibly owing to HLA. Association of baseline CD8+ expansion with response is uncertain owing to one nonresponder.

Concerning this clone: Antigen unknown.

Following RNA extraction, reverse transcription yielded cDNA that acted as the sequencing template. Repertoires were generated with immunoSEQ multiplex PCR, while TCRdb's copy carries only in-frame clones and drops some. The sample has about 190,000 clones; around 64% are singletons. Treatment denoted: oral pan-JAK inhibitor, 5-10 mg twice daily. Sorting separated CD4+ and CD8+ T cells out of PBMCs. Germline V gene sequence: CDR1 SQVTM, CDR2 ANQGSEA. Deletions cut 4 bases from V and 1 base from J, with 10 bases between. This CDR3 region has 13 residues. The sample was CD4+ T cells sorted from blood, taken around week 50, from a patient treated with tofacitinib. The origin of this receptor is a human donor with alopecia areata. The V gene is TRBV29-1, the J gene TRBJ1-1; no reliable D call. The CDR3 DNA reads as TGCAGCGTTGTGATGGCCCGGAACACTGAAGCTTTCTTT. Translating it yields CSVVMARNTEAFF. Looking up the rest from reference TRBV29-1 and TRBJ1-1 gives the full variable domain: SAVISQKPSRDICQRGTSLTIQCQVDSQVTMMFWYRQQPGQSLTLIATANQGSEATYESGFVIDKFPISRPNLTFSTLTVSNMSPEDSSIYLCSVVMARNTEAFFGQGTRLTVV.